This T cell receptor (beta chain) appears in the sequencing data of a study of T cells expressing NK-cell markers. Study context: Underlying the TCR beta repertoires were sorted CD3+CD56+NKG2C+, CD3+CD56+NKG2C- and CD3+CD56-NKG2C+ T cells. The study sequenced eight donors, seven HCMV-seropositive and one seronegative.

Concerning this clonotype itself: Its antigen remains unknown.

Scientists made TCR beta cDNA using 5'RACE template switching with UMIs. TCRdb derives one entry per CDR3 protein from the 5' RACE reads, leaving out DNA. The sample totals roughly 180,000 distinct CDR3 sequences. Germline assignment: CDR1 MNHNY and CDR2 SVGAGI (reference sequence). CDR3 length equals 13 residues. Study-level points and caveats: As a fraction of CD8+ T cells, dominant NKG2C+ clonotypes reached about 1.0-7.5% in six donors.

The V and J genes are TRBV6-6 and TRBJ1-5; the TCRdb D gene call, TRBD1, has no DNA to confirm it. What was sequenced was blood T cells: a sorted CD56 or NKG2C T cell subset, CD4+ or CD8+ T cells, or bulk PBMC T cells (not recorded which). The sequence came from a woman between 18 and 70 years old in good health. The CDR3 is CASLRVSNQPQHF.